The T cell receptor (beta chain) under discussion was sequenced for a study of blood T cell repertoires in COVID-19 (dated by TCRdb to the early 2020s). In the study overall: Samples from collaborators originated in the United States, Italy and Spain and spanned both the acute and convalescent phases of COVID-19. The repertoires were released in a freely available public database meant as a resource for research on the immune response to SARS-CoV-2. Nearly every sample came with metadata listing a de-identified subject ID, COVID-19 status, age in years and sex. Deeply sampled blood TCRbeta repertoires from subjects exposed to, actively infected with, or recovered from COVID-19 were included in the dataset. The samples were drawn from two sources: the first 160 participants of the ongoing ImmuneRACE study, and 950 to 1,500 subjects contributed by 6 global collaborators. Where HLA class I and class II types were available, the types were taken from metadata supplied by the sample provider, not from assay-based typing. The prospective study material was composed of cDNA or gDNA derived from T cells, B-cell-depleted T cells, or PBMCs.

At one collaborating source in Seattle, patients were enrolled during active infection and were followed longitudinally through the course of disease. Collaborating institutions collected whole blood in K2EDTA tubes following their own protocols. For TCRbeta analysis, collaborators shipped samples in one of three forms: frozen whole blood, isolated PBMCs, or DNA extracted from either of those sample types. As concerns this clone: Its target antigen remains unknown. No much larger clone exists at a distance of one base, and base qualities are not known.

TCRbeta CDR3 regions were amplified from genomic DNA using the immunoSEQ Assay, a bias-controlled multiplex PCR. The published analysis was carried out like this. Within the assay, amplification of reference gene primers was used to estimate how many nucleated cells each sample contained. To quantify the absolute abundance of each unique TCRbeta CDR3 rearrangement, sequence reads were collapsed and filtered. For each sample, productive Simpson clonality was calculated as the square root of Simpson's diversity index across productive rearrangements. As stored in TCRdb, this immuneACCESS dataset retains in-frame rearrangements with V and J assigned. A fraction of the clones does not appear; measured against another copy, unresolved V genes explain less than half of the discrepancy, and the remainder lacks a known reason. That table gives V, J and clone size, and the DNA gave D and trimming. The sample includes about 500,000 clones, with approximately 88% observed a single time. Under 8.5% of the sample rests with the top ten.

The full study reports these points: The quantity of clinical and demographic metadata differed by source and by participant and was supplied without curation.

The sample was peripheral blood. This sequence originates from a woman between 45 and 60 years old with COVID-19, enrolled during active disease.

The DNA sequence is given as TGCAGCGTTGGACAGCATGTGGCCACTGAAGCTTTCTTT. The translation is CSVGQHVATEAFF. The receptor chain draws on TRBV29-1 and TRBJ1-1; a tentative D match to TRBD1 spans 5 bases. V lost 4 bases and J lost 4 bases; the stretch between them is 13 bases long. The CDR3 contains 13 residues, cysteine and phenylalanine counted. Only the CDR3 region is kept as DNA, spanning 39 bases read in frame from base 1. The germline V gene specifies SQVTM as CDR1 and ANQGSEA as CDR2.